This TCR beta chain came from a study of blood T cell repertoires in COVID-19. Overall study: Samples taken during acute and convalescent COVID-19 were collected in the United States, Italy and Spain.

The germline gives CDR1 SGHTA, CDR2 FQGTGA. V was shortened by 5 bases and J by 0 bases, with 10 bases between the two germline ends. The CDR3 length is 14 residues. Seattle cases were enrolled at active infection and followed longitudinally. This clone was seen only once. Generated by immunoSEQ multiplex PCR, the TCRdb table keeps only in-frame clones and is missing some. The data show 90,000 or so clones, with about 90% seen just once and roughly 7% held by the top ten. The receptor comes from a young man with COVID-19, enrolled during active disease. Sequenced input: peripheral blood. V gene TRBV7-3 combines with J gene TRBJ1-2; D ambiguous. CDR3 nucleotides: TGTGCCAGCAGCCCCGGCGGAGCTAACTATGGCTACACCTTC. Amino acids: CASSPGGANYGYTF. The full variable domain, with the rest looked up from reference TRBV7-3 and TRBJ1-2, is GAGVSQTPSNKVTEKGKYVELRCDPISGHTALYWYRQSLGQGPEFLIYFQGTGAADDSGLPNDRFFAVRPEGSVSTLKIQRTERGDSAVYLCASSPGGANYGYTFGSGTRLTVV.